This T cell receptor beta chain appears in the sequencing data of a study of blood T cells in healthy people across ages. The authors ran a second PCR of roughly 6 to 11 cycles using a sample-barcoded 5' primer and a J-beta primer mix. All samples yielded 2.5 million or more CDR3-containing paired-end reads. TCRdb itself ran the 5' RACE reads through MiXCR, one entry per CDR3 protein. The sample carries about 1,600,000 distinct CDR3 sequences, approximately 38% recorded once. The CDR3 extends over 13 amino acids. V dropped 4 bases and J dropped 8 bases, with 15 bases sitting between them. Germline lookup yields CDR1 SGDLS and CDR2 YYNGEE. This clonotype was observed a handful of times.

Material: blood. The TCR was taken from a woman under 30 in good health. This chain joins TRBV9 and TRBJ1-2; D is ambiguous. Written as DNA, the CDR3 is TGTGCCAGCAGCTGGAATGCCGTTAGGGGCTACACCTTC. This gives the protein CASSWNAVRGYTF.